This T cell receptor (beta chain) was captured in a study of shared clonotypes between healthy human individuals. Looking at the study overall: CD4 naive and CD4 memory each took three plates per donor, while CD8 naive took two and CD8 memory one.

Whole-study results and caveats: Across a handful of donors, naive CD4 shared about 5%, naive CD8 more than 3%, memory CD4 less than 2.5%, memory CD8 over 0.3%. Memory subsets generally showed smaller estimated richness than naive subsets did.

The repertoire was sequenced with immunoSEQ multiplex PCR; TCRdb's copy has only in-frame clones and lacks some. The sample holds about 2.3 million clones, approximately 90% seen once. This clone occurred a few times. Its antigen remains unknown. Memory CD4+ cells were the fraction left after CD45RA+ naive selection. The sequence came from a man between 18 and 29 years old in good health. Some clones in this sample may be carry-over from other donors' samples. Sequencing was performed on naive CD4+ T cells from PBMCs. Specified subset: CD45RA+ positively selected.

CDR3 sequence reads: CASSEEPGGVIGEAFF. The CDR3 bases are TGTGCCAGCAGCGAAGAACCAGGGGGCGTGATAGGTGAAGCTTTCTTT. The chain links TRBV9 to TRBJ1-1; 8 nucleotides align to TRBD1. This CDR3 is built from 16 residues. The ends lost 3 bases at V and 7 bases at J; junction bases unmatched: 14. The germline gives CDR1 SGDLS, CDR2 YYNGEE.